This T cell receptor beta chain was captured by sequencing in a study of memory CD4+ T cells and cytomegalovirus serostatus. The sort gate was single viable CD3+CD4+CD8-CD45RO+ cells for memory CD4+ T cells. This CDR3 comprises 12 residues. V dropped 4 bases and J dropped 6 bases, with 10 bases sitting between them. Germline CDR1 and CDR2: LNHDA and SQIVND (reference sequence). The protocol was immunoSEQ multiplex PCR, while the TCRdb copy is restricted to in-frame clones and leaves out a portion. The repertoire holds about 57,000 clones, with under 80% as singletons. The chain combines TRBV19 with TRBJ2-7, with D hard to call. Material for sequencing was memory CD4+ T cells from blood. This sequence was found in an adult in good health and CMV-seronegative. CDR3 protein: CASSTGFGEQYF. The CDR3 DNA sequence: TGTGCCAGTAGTACAGGATTCGGCGAGCAGTACTTC.